The 3 T cell receptor beta chains given below trace back to one sample, sequenced in a study of technical replicates of blood from a handful of donors. Clones were sequenced by immunoSEQ multiplex PCR, and TCRdb holds only the in-frame ones, with some missing. The sample records around 56,000 clones, over 90% being singletons. Sequenced sample: PBMCs. These receptors were obtained from a human donor in good health. Some clones in this sample may be carry-over from other donors' samples.

This chain uses TRBV29-1 with TRBJ1-2, with 7 bases aligning to TRBD1. Germline V gene sequence: CDR1 SQVTM, CDR2 ANQGSEA. This CDR3 contains 12 residues. The V gene end was trimmed by 7 bases and the J gene end by 4 bases; junction bases not matched to a gene: 6. CDR3 in amino acids: CSGGTALYGYTF. The CDR3 nucleotides read TGCAGCGGGGGGACAGCCCTCTATGGCTACACCTTC. The full variable domain, in which reference TRBV29-1 and TRBJ1-2 provide the parts outside the CDR3, is SAVISQKPSRDICQRGTSLTIQCQVDSQVTMMFWYRQQPGQSLTLIATANQGSEATYESGFVIDKFPISRPNLTFSTLTVSNMSPEDSSIYLCSGGTALYGYTFGSGTRLTVV.

For the CDR3, the DNA is TGTGCCAGCAGCTTAGCCCTTAGTCAAGCAGATACGCAGTATTTT. Protein: CASSLALSQADTQYF. V gene TRBV7-2 combines with J gene TRBJ2-3; D gene uncertain. CDR3 length: 15 residues. The ends were cut back, 0 bases at V and 4 bases at J, with 11 bases in the middle. CDR1 and CDR2 (germline): SGHTA, FQGNSA. Supplemented by reference TRBV7-2 and TRBJ2-3, the full variable domain reads GAGVSQSPSNKVTEKGKDVELRCDPISGHTALYWYRQSLGQGLEFLIYFQGNSAPDKSGLPSDRFSAERTGGSVSTLTIQRTQQEDSAVYLCASSLALSQADTQYFGPGTRLTVL.

The chain is built from TRBV6-5 and TRBJ2-5; TRBD2 matches at 10 bases. Judging by the DNA end, TRBJ2-7 fits better; the J call may be wrong. The V gene's germline CDR1 is MNHEY and CDR2 SVGAGI. The CDR3 runs to 15 residues. For the CDR3, the DNA is TGTGCCAGCAGTTACGTTTCTAGCGGGAGCTACGAGCAGTACTTC. It translates to CASSYVSSGSYEQYF.